This is a list of T cell receptor beta chains from one sample in a study of blood T cell repertoires in COVID-19. TCRdb keeps only in-frame clones here, not all; method: immunoSEQ multiplex PCR. The sample lists about 100,000 clones, 90% to 95% seen once, with around a sixth in the top ten. Sequencing was done on a sample of peripheral blood. The origin of the receptors is a man in his fifties with acute or convalescent COVID-19. CDR3s include the opening cysteine and the closing phenylalanine or tryptophan. Expanded clones are given a class, and other clones once, few, many or no size at all.

abundance	v_gene	j_gene	len	CDR3aa
.	TRBV3-1/TRBV3-2	TRBJ1-1	15	CASSQVWTEEGGAFF
.	TRBV25-1	TRBJ1-3	17	CASGTTGGPAPGNTIYF
.	TRBV12-3/TRBV12-4	TRBJ1-5	13	CASSTGGLQPQHF
.	TRBV7-8	TRBJ2-2	15	CASSPGTGDTGELFF
.	TRBV24-1	TRBJ2-2	16	CATQGGVGANTGELFF
.	TRBV7-9	TRBJ2-5	13	CASSDRGPETQYF
.	TRBV20-1	TRBJ1-2	15	CSASQRTGSGYGYTF
.	TRBV30	TRBJ1-1	13	CAWSKYMNTEAFF
.	TRBV14	TRBJ1-3	15	CASSLQGLSGNTIYF
.	TRBV5-1	TRBJ2-2	15	CASSKNRGETGELFF
once	TRBV6-5	TRBJ2-7	13	CASSGDFRPEQYF
.	TRBV27	TRBJ2-1	13	CASSETRQGQQFF
.	TRBV13	TRBJ1-2	14	CASSQGQGSGGYTF
.	TRBV7-9	TRBJ1-4	14	CASSLPGQGGKLFF
.	TRBV27	TRBJ1-2	14	CASSLSPRGYGYTF
.	TRBV3-1/TRBV3-2	TRBJ1-1	18	CASSRDGTAFFSNTEAFF
.	TRBV11-2	TRBJ1-6	17	CASSLSSEQKYNSPLHF
once	TRBV7-2	TRBJ1-2	13	CASSRDRVGGYTF
.	TRBV2	TRBJ1-5	14	CASSVWPPHQPQHF
.	TRBV6-4	TRBJ1-2	13	CASSERTGVPYTF
.	TRBV6-2/TRBV6-3	TRBJ2-4	15	CASSYDARWGDIQYF
.	TRBV5-1	TRBJ2-3	15	CASSLVGGVTDTQYF
.	TRBV12-2	TRBJ1-2	13	CASPHRGNYGYTF
.	TRBV19	TRBJ2-3	11	CASSRADTQYF
.	TRBV28	TRBJ1-5	16	CASSFSGGGSNQPQHF
.	TRBV4-1	TRBJ1-1	13	CASSQEIVTEAFF
.	TRBV19	TRBJ2-1	17	CASSISTGQNIYNEQFF
.	TRBV2	TRBJ1-4	15	CASSGTGGGGEKLFF
.	TRBV27	TRBJ2-7	13	CASSPLGSYEQYF
.	TRBV4-2	TRBJ2-2	16	CASSLTSGGSIGELFF
.	TRBV19	TRBJ2-5	15	CASSIEGQGQETQYF
.	TRBV7-9	TRBJ1-3	14	CASSLTGPGNTIYF
.	TRBV6-2/TRBV6-3	TRBJ2-3	12	CASSETTNTQYF
.	TRBV6-6	TRBJ2-5	16	CASSYMGVGGQETQYF
.	TRBV19	TRBJ1-5	16	CASSIDLRQRSQPQHF
once	TRBV27	TRBJ1-2	15	CASSFTPLQDYGYTF
.	TRBV9	TRBJ1-2	15	CASSVSAGTNYGYTF
.	TRBV30	TRBJ1-1	12	CASNRGNTEAFF
.	TRBV19	TRBJ2-5	14	CASSSTGQKETQYF
.	TRBV19	TRBJ1-6	16	CASRLLPGQGGSPLHF
once	TRBV14	TRBJ2-1	16	CASSQGQGALGNEQFF
.	TRBV7-2	TRBJ1-1	16	CASSPGAGLMNTEAFF
.	TRBV6-2/TRBV6-3	TRBJ2-7	14	CASSFRRGSYEQYF
.	TRBV6-6	TRBJ2-7	15	CASRPRTSGLYEQYF
once	TRBV30	TRBJ1-5	15	CAWKGGREGNQPQHF
.	TRBV7-9	TRBJ2-7	12	CASSLGYYEQYF
.	TRBV7-9	TRBJ2-3	14	CASSLGANTDTQYF
.	TRBV9	TRBJ1-5	14	CASSQTREGQPQHF